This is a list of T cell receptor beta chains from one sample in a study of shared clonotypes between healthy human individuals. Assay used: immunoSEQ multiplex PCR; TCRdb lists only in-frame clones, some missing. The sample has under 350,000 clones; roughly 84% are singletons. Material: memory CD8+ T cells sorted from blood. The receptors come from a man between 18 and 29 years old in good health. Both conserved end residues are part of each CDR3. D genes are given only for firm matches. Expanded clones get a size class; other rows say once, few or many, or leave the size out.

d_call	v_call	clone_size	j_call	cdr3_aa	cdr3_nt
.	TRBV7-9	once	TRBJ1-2	CASSLAGGSYGYTF	TGTGCCAGCAGCTTAGCGGGGGGTTCCTATGGCTACACCTTC
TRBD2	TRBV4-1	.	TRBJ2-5	CASSQDLVAGGVKTQYF	TGCGCCAGCAGCCAAGATCTGGTAGCGGGGGGGGTGAAGACCCAGTACTTC
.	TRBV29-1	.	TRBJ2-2	CSAPSGNTGELFF	TGCAGCGCCCCCTCAGGGAACACCGGGGAGCTGTTTTTT
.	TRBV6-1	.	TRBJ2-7	CASNGFSYEQYF	TGTGCCAGCAATGGGTTCTCCTACGAGCAGTACTTC
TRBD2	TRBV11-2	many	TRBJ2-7	CASSLVGTSGGKTYEQYF	TGTGCCAGCAGCTTAGTTGGGACTAGCGGGGGGAAAACCTACGAGCAGTACTTC
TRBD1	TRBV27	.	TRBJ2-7	CATSDRGQDEQYF	TGTGCCACCTCGGACAGGGGGCAGGACGAGCAGTACTTC
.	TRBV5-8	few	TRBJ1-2	CASSLEQGYGYTF	TGTGCCAGCAGCTTGGAACAGGGCTATGGCTACACCTTC
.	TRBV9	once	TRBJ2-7	CASSVGGGIYEQYF	TGTGCCAGCAGCGTAGGCGGAGGCATCTACGAGCAGTACTTC
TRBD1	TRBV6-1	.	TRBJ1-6	CASSEEGQGASPLHF	TGTGCCAGCAGTGAAGAGGGACAGGGGGCTTCACCCCTCCACTTT
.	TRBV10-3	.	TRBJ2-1	CAISVRGYGTYNEQFF	TGTGCCATCAGCGTCCGGGGCTACGGAACCTACAATGAGCAGTTCTTC
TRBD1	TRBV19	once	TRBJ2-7	CASSPWTGSSYEQYF	TGTGCCAGTAGTCCTTGGACAGGGTCATCCTACGAGCAGTACTTC
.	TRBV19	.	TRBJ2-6	CASAPYGANVLTF	TGTGCCAGCGCCCCTTATGGGGCCAACGTCCTGACTTTC
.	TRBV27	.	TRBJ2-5	CASTSGSRGAGETQYF	TGTGCCAGCACCTCCGGCAGTCGAGGGGCCGGGGAGACCCAGTACTTC
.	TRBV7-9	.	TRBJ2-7	CASSHHPGSSYEQYF	TGTGCCAGCAGCCACCACCCCGGGAGCTCCTACGAGCAGTACTTC
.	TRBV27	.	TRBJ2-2	CASSLAGRGELFF	TGTGCCAGCAGTTTGGCAGGCCGCGGGGAGCTGTTTTTT
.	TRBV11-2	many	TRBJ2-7	CASSFWDNYEQYF	TGTGCCAGCAGCTTTTGGGACAACTACGAGCAGTACTTC
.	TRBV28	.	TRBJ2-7	CASSLDAFYEQYF	TGTGCCAGCAGTTTAGACGCCTTCTACGAGCAGTACTTC
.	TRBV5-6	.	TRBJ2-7	CASSLEGGEQYF	TGTGCCAGCAGCTTGGAAGGGGGCGAGCAGTACTTC
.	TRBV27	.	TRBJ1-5	CASSLSGVSQPQHF	TGTGCCAGCAGCCTTTCGGGGGTGTCTCAGCCCCAGCATTTT
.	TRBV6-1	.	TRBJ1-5	CASSDAEGGQPQHF	TGTGCCAGCAGTGACGCCGAGGGAGGTCAGCCCCAGCATTTT
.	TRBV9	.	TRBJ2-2	CASSVSLAGTGELFF	TGTGCCAGCAGCGTATCACTAGCTGGCACCGGGGAGCTGTTTTTT
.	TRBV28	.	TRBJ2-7	CASSLAPTQTYEQYF	TGTGCCAGCAGTTTGGCACCTACACAGACCTACGAGCAGTACTTC
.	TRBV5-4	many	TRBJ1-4	CASSLRGYEKLFF	TGTGCCAGCAGCTTGCGTGGGTACGAAAAACTGTTTTTT
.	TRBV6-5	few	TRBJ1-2	CASRTQPYGYTF	TGTGCCAGCAGAACACAGCCCTATGGCTACACCTTC
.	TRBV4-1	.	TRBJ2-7	CASSGISYEQYF	TGCGCCAGCAGCGGGATTTCCTACGAGCAGTACTTC
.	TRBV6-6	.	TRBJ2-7	CASSYSVYEQYF	TGTGCCAGCAGTTACTCGGTCTACGAGCAGTACTTC
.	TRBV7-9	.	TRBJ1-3	CASSPDIYGNTIYF	TGTGCCAGCAGCCCAGACATCTACGGAAACACCATATATTTT